Shown below are 9 T cell receptor beta chains from a single sample sequenced in a study of blood T cell repertoires in COVID-19 (dated by TCRdb to between 2020 and 2021). Library prep was done by the immunoSEQ multiplex PCR assay. The immuneACCESS repertoire file appears here via TCRdb, limited to in-frame rearrangements. These files lack a portion of the clones; in checked studies, under half of the deficit traces to unresolved V genes, and the cause of the others is not known. Counted in this sample were about 340,000 clones; around nine tenths of them appeared once. The ten largest clones represent roughly 3% of the sample. The sequenced sample consisted of peripheral blood. The receptor source for this set is a woman aged 18-30 years who had recovered from COVID-19.

The chain links TRBV4-3 to TRBJ2-3, with TRBD2 as a possible D gene (6 bases). CDR1 is LGHNA, CDR2 YSLEER, per germline. V was cut by 0 bases and J by 2 bases, with 12 bases left in between. The CDR3 runs 16 residues. The CDR3 DNA reads TGCGCCAGCAGCCAAGAGATCCGGGAGACCACAGATACGCAGTATTTT. This encodes CASSQEIRETTDTQYF.

J is TRBJ2-2 and V is TRBV9; 14 bases agree with TRBD2. The germline V gene has CDR1 SGDLS and CDR2 YYNGEE. This CDR3 spans 21 amino acids. The junction had 19 bases not matched to a gene; V was cut back by 3 bases and J by 6 bases. The CDR3, as DNA: TGTGCCAGCAGCGAGCCTCCGGGACTAGCGGGAGAGATATGGGTGGCCGGGGAGCTGTTTTTT. Translating it yields CASSEPPGLAGEIWVAGELFF.

The genes are TRBV6-5 and TRBJ1-2; TRBD1 aligns across 9 bases. The CDR3 runs 15 residues. Germline CDR1 and CDR2: MNHEY and SVGAGI. J was trimmed by 5 bases and V by 6 bases; bases with no gene match: 10. CDR3 region: CASRMGQGKRYGYTF. As DNA, the CDR3 is TGTGCCAGCAGAATGGGACAGGGAAAACGGTATGGCTACACCTTC.

The rearrangement links TRBV28 to TRBJ2-5, with 11 nucleotides matching TRBD1. V was pared by 6 bases and J by 4 bases, with 7 bases of the junction left unmatched. Germline loops: CDR1 MDHEN, CDR2 SYDVKM. The CDR3 totals 15 residues. CDR3: CASSRPGQGVETQYF. The CDR3 bases are TGTGCCAGCAGCCGACCGGGACAGGGGGTAGAGACCCAGTACTTC.

J is TRBJ2-1 and V is TRBV3-1 (or the pseudogene TRBV3-2); 8 bases align to TRBD2. Losses at the gene ends were 4 bases for V and 1 base for J; bases not matched to a gene: 9. The V gene's germline CDR1 is LGHDT and CDR2 YNNKEL (reference sequence). The CDR3 covers 17 residues. CDR3 DNA: TGTGCCAGCAGCCCCGATTTAGCGGGACCTTCCTACAATGAGCAGTTCTTC. Protein: CASSPDLAGPSYNEQFF.

The rearrangement uses TRBV12-3 or TRBV12-4 and TRBJ1-1; no firm D call. CDR3 length: 12 residues. V gave up 7 bases and J gave up 11 bases, with 17 bases separating them. CDR3: CASTNWAQEAFF. The CDR3 region has the DNA TGTGCCAGCACCAATTGGGCGCAAGAGGCTTTCTTT.

The V gene is TRBV6-1, the J gene TRBJ2-1; 14 bases map to TRBD2. Trimming removed 3 bases from V and 6 bases from J; junction bases left unmatched: 1. The CDR3 loop spans 15 amino acids. The germline V gene encodes CDR1 MNHNS and CDR2 SASEGT. CDR3 DNA sequence: TGTGCCAGCAGTGAGACTAGCGGGAGGGCCAATGAGCAGTTCTTC. Amino acid sequence: CASSETSGRANEQFF.

The chain couples TRBV11-2 to TRBJ2-1, with D maybe TRBD2 (6 bases). Germline V gene data show CDR1 as SGHAT and CDR2 as FQNNGV. Trimming removed 5 bases from V and 4 bases from J, with 18 bases in between. This CDR3 spans 16 amino acids. The DNA for the CDR3 is TGTGCCAGCAGCACGGACCTAGCGACCCAATACAATGAGCAGTTCTTC. Its translation is CASSTDLATQYNEQFF.

The chain has TRBV19 and TRBJ2-7; D is perhaps TRBD1 (5 bases). The CDR3 spans 12 residues. V lost 5 bases and J 2 bases, leaving 7 bases between the germline ends. From germline, CDR1 is LNHDA and CDR2 SQIVND (reference sequence). The CDR3 coding sequence is TGTGCCAGTAGTTGGGGCGCCTACGAGCAGTACGTC. Translating gives CASSWGAYEQYV.